The 23 T cell receptor beta chains reported below all come from one sample, sequenced in a study of T cells in Graves' hyperthyroidism and ophthalmopathy. TCR beta CDR3 sequences were amplified from RNA transcripts. In the first-round RT-PCR of the TCR CDR3, the HTBI primer set was used. TCRdb reanalysed the multiplex PCR reads using MiXCR and keeps one entry per CDR3 protein. The data contain some 400,000 distinct CDR3 sequences, about 15% of them seen just once; the ten biggest clones take up approximately 10%. Sequencing was done on a sample of blood. The receptors were sampled from a woman aged 60-70 years with Graves' hyperthyroidism.

This clonotype was picked up many times. The chain employs TRBV7-9 and TRBJ2-3; TRBD2 aligns across 8 bases. After removal of 1 base from V and 1 base from J, the junction contained 1 base not matched to a gene. The CDR3 spans 15 residues. CDR1 is SEHNR, CDR2 FQNEAQ, per germline (reference sequence). The CDR3 DNA reads as TGTGCCAGCAGCTTAGAGCGGGGGCGCACAGATACGCAGTATTTT. Translating it yields CASSLERGRTDTQYF.

This clonotype has a count of ten or more. Here the CDR3 DNA reads TGCGCCAGCAGCTTCGGGGGGCTGGACGAGCAGTACTTC. Translated: CASSFGGLDEQYF. The rearrangement links TRBV5-1 to TRBJ2-7, with D perhaps matching TRBD2 (7 bases). The CDR3 runs 13 residues. Trimming took off 2 bases at V and 5 bases at J, with 11 bases between the two ends. Looked up from germline, CDR1 is SGHRS and CDR2 is YFSETQ.

This clonotype came up a few times. The V call is TRBV7-9, the J call TRBJ1-4; the D is unclear. V lost 1 base and J lost 4, with 7 bases in between. This CDR3 contains 14 residues. Germline CDR1 SEHNR, CDR2 FQNEAQ (reference sequence). The CDR3 reads CASSLGTNNEKLFF. The CDR3 nucleotides read TGTGCCAGCAGCTTAGGGACGAATAATGAAAAACTGTTTTTT.

This clonotype has only one observation. The genes are TRBV12-3 or TRBV12-4 and TRBJ1-1, with 12 bases that match TRBD1. The CDR3 has 14 residues. The trim removed 5 bases at V and 7 bases at J, leaving 5 bases unmatched. CDR3 residues: CASSPGTGGLEAFF. The CDR3 nucleotides are TGTGCCAGCAGTCCCGGGACAGGGGGCCTTGAAGCTTTCTTT.

This clonotype was detected ten times or more. This chain connects TRBV19 to TRBJ2-1; weak D call: TRBD2 (5 bases). Germline loops: CDR1 LNHDA, CDR2 SQIVND (reference sequence). The V gene lost 5 bases and the J gene lost 8 bases, with 22 bases spanning the gap. This CDR3 contains 16 residues. This chain's CDR3 is CASSFSGGLLRDEQFF. CDR3 DNA sequence: TGTGCCAGTAGTTTCTCTGGAGGACTGCTTAGAGATGAGCAGTTCTTC.

The chain uses TRBV24-1 and TRBJ2-2, with D perhaps assigned TRBD1 or TRBD2 (6 bases each). This CDR3 comprises 14 residues. Germline CDR1 is KGHDR and CDR2 is SFDVKD. Between the trimmed V and J ends, which lost 9 bases and 4 bases, there was a span of 14 bases. The CDR3 is CATRGPVGTGELFF. The CDR3 bases are TGTGCCACCCGGGGGCCGGTGGGCACCGGGGAGCTGTTTTTT.

This clonotype was detected ten times or more. CDR3 in amino acids: CASSPSGAGVYNEQFF. DNA for the CDR3: TGTGCCAGCAGCCCCTCCGGGGCGGGAGTATACAATGAGCAGTTCTTC. The rearrangement links TRBV11-1 to TRBJ2-1; 7 nucleotides align to TRBD2. V trimming: 5 bases; J trimming: 4 bases; junction bases outside the gene matches: 11. This CDR3 comprises 16 residues. CDR1 and CDR2 (germline): SGHAT, FQDESV (reference sequence).

The chain carries TRBV18 and TRBJ2-7; D gene unclear. The CDR3 runs 14 residues. V lost 2 bases and J lost 3, with 11 bases in between. CDR1 is KGHSH, CDR2 LQKENI, per germline. CDR3 loop: CASSPNPGHYEQYF. CDR3 nucleotide sequence: TGTGCCAGCTCACCAAATCCCGGGCACTACGAGCAGTACTTC.

This clonotype came up many times. This rearrangement joins TRBV27 to TRBJ2-7, with TRBD1 matching 9 bases. There are 15 residues in the CDR3. Germline CDR1 reads MNHEY; CDR2 reads SMNVEV (reference sequence). V trimming: 2 bases; J trimming: 3 bases; junction bases outside the gene matches: 5. In DNA form, the CDR3 reads TGTGCCAGCAGTTTACCAGGACAGGGGATCTACGAGCAGTACTTC. It encodes CASSLPGQGIYEQYF.

This clonotype has at least ten counts. The V gene is TRBV11-2, the J gene TRBJ2-5, with 12 bases aligning to TRBD2. The CDR3 is 17 residues long. V gave up 1 base and J gave up 2 bases; unmatched junction bases: 5. In germline, CDR1 is SGHAT, CDR2 FQNNGV. This CDR3 reads CASSLGLTSGSQETQYF. CDR3 coding DNA: TGTGCCAGCAGCTTAGGCCTGACTAGCGGGAGTCAAGAGACCCAGTACTTC.

In this sample, this clonotype turned up many times. The chain has TRBV24-1 and TRBJ1-2; 8 nucleotides align to TRBD1. This CDR3 contains 15 residues. J was trimmed by 3 bases and V by 3 bases; bases with no gene match: 5. Germline-derived CDR1 and CDR2 are KGHDR and SFDVKD. CDR3 in amino acids: CATSDPGQGDYGYTF. The CDR3 bases are TGTGCCACCAGTGATCCCGGACAGGGAGACTATGGCTACACCTTC.

The rearrangement joins TRBV28 to TRBJ2-2; perhaps D is TRBD1 or TRBD2 (5 bases each). Germline values: CDR1 MDHEN, CDR2 SYDVKM. This CDR3 is built from 14 residues. V was cut by 3 bases and J by 7 bases, with 12 bases left in between. As DNA, the CDR3 is TGTGCCAGCAGTTTGGGACCCAACGGCGGGGAGCTGTTTTTT. Translating it yields CASSLGPNGGELFF.

This clonotype appeared many times. Written as DNA, the CDR3 is TGTGCCAGCCGAGCAGGTGAGACCCAGTACTTC. Its protein is CASRAGETQYF. The genes are TRBV2 and TRBJ2-5; no reliable D call. The CDR3 runs to 11 residues. CDR1 SNHLY and CDR2 FYNNEI come from the germline V gene. Trimming cost V 8 bases and J 5 bases, with 9 bases left between them.

The chain combines TRBV25-1 with TRBJ2-2, with 8 bases that match TRBD1. J lost 3 bases, V lost 3 bases, and 9 bases had no gene match. Germline loops: CDR1 MGHDK, CDR2 SYGVNS. There are 17 residues in the CDR3. The CDR3 DNA reads TGTGCCAGCAGTGATACGACTCAGGGGGCGGACACCGGGGAGCTGTTTTTT. It specifies CASSDTTQGADTGELFF.

The genes are TRBV20-1 and TRBJ1-1; D possibly corresponds to TRBD1 (6 bases). Trimming left V 1 base short and J 4 bases short, with 13 bases between. The CDR3 runs to 14 residues. The germline CDR1 and CDR2 sequences are DFQATT and SNEGSKA (reference sequence). The CDR3 DNA is TGCAGTGCTAGAGTAGCCGGGGGCGTCACTGAAGCTTTCTTT. Its protein is CSARVAGGVTEAFF.

This clonotype was recorded many times. The V call is TRBV18, the J call TRBJ2-1; 8 bases match TRBD2. Germline CDR1 is KGHSH and CDR2 is LQKENI. The CDR3 runs 16 residues. V dropped 5 bases and J dropped 0; count of bases not matched to a gene: 6. This CDR3 is CASSIWSGSSYNEQFF. CDR3 bases: TGTGCCAGCTCAATTTGGAGCGGGAGCTCCTACAATGAGCAGTTCTTC.

This clonotype was counted at least ten times. The chain's CDR3 is CASSFGDREYQPQHF. In DNA form, the CDR3 reads TGTGCCAGCAGCTTCGGAGACAGGGAGTATCAGCCCCAGCATTTT. The chain joins TRBV7-2 to TRBJ1-5; 7 bases match TRBD1. CDR1 and CDR2 (germline): SGHTA, FQGNSA. V trimming: 3 bases; J trimming: 5 bases; junction bases outside the gene matches: 7. CDR3 length: 15 amino acids.

This clonotype was counted many times. In DNA, the CDR3 is TGTGCCCGGACTAGCGGGAGCCATGAGCAGTTCTTC. Its protein is CARTSGSHEQFF. The chain joins TRBV30 to TRBJ2-1, with TRBD2 matching 13 bases. From germline, CDR1 is GTSNPN and CDR2 SVGIG (reference sequence). J gave up 8 bases and V 8 bases, and 3 bases lay outside the gene matches. The CDR3 is made up of 12 amino acids.

The sample holds one count of this clonotype. This rearrangement joins TRBV11-2 to TRBJ2-7; 9 nucleotides align to TRBD2. The CDR3 spans 15 residues. Germline loops: CDR1 SGHAT, CDR2 FQNNGV. V lost 5 bases, J lost 6 bases, and 11 bases stayed unmatched. The DNA of the CDR3 is TGTGCCAGCAGCCCCCTTAGCGGGAGACTAGCCGAGCAGTACTTC. Translation gives CASSPLSGRLAEQYF. Complete variable domain (other parts from reference TRBV11-2 and TRBJ2-7): EAGVAQSPRYKIIEKRQSVAFWCNPISGHATLYWYQQILGQGPKLLIQFQNNGVVDDSQLPKDRFSAERLKGVDSTLKIQPAKLEDSAVYLCASSPLSGRLAEQYFGPGTRLTVT.

This clonotype was detected ten times or more. The rearrangement uses TRBV11-2 and TRBJ1-2, with D uncertain. Germline V CDR1 and CDR2: SGHAT, FQNNGV. CDR3 size: 14 residues. V was trimmed by 5 bases and J by 4 bases, leaving 14 bases between them. The CDR3 bases are TGTGCCAGCAGCAACCCTAACCCCGGCTATGGCTACACCTTC. Translated, it gives CASSNPNPGYGYTF. The full variable domain, in which reference TRBV11-2 and TRBJ1-2 provide the parts outside the CDR3, is EAGVAQSPRYKIIEKRQSVAFWCNPISGHATLYWYQQILGQGPKLLIQFQNNGVVDDSQLPKDRFSAERLKGVDSTLKIQPAKLEDSAVYLCASSNPNPGYGYTFGSGTRLTVV.

This clonotype appeared many times. The rearrangement links TRBV20-1 to TRBJ1-1; D is undetermined. CDR3 length: 13 amino acids. V gave up 1 base and J gave up 7 bases, with 13 bases separating them. Per germline, CDR1 DFQATT and CDR2 SNEGSKA (reference sequence). Here the CDR3 DNA reads TGCAGTGCTAGAGCGGAAAATCGCGGTGAAGCTTTCTTT. Its protein is CSARAENRGEAFF.

In this sample, this clonotype turned up a few times. The chain carries TRBV6-9 and TRBJ2-3, with 7 bases fitting TRBD1. V trimming: 3 bases; J trimming: 3 bases; junction bases outside the gene matches: 6. The length of the CDR3 is 15 residues. Germline values: CDR1 MNHGY, CDR2 SVAAGI. In DNA form, the CDR3 reads TGTGCCAGCAGTTACCGCAGGGGGTGGACAGATACGCAGTATTTT. Protein: CASSYRRGWTDTQYF.

Comments on this clonotype: Being one base from a much bigger clone, this may be a read error. Here the CDR3 reads CASSQTSGSEAQYF. The CDR3 region has the DNA TGTGCCAGCAGCCAAACTAGCGGGAGTGAGGCCCAGTACTTC. This chain links TRBV3-1 with TRBJ2-5, with 11 bases fitting TRBD2. The germline V gene encodes CDR1 LGHDT and CDR2 YNNKEL (reference sequence). Trimming took 2 bases from V and 9 from J; bases not matched to a gene: 5. This CDR3 spans 14 amino acids.